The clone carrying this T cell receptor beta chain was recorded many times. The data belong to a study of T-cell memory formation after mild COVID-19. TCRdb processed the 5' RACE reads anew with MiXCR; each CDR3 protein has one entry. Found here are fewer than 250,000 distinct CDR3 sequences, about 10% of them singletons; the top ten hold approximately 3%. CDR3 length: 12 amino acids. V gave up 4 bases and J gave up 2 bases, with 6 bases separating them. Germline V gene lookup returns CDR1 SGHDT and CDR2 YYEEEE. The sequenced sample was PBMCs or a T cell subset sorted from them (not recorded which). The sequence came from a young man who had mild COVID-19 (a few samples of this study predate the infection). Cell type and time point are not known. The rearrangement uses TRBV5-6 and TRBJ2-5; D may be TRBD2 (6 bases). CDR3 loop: CASSRGQETQYF. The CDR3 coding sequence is TGTGCCAGCAGCCGGGGGCAAGAGACCCAGTACTTC.